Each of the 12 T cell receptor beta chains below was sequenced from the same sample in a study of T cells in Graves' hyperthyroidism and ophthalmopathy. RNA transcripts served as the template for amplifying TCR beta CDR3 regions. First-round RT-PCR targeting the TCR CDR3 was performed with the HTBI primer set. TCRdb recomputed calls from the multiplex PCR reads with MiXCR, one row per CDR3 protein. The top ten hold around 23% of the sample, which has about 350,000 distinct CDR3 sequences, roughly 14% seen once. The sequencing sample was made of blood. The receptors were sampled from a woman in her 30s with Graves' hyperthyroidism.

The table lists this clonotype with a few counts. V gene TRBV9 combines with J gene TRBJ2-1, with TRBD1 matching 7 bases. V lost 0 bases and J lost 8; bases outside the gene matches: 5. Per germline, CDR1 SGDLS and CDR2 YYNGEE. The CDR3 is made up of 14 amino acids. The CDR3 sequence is CASSVAKGAYEQFF. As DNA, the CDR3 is TGTGCCAGCAGCGTAGCAAAGGGGGCCTATGAGCAGTTCTTC.

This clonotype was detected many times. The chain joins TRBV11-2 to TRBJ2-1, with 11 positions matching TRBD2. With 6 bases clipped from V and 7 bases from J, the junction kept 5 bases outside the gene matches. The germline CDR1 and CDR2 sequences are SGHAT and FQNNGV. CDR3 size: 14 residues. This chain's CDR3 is CASRLAGVSNEQFF. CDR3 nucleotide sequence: TGTGCCAGCAGACTAGCGGGAGTAAGTAATGAGCAGTTCTTC.

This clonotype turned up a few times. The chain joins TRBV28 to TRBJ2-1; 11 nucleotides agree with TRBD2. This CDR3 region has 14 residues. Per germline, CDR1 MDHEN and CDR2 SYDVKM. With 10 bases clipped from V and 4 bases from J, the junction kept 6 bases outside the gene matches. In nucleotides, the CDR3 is TGTGCCATCACTAGCGGGAGAGCGTACAATGAGCAGTTCTTC. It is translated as CAITSGRAYNEQFF. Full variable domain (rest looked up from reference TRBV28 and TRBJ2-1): DVKVTQSSRYLVKRTGEKVFLECVQDMDHENMFWYRQDPGLGLRLIYFSYDVKMKEKGDIPEGYSVSREKKERFSLILESASTNQTSMYLCAITSGRAYNEQFFGPGTRLTVL.

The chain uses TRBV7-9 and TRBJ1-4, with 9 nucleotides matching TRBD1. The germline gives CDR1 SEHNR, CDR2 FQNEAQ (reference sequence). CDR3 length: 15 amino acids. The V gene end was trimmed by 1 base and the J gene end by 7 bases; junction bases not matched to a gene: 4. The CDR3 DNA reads TGTGCCAGCAGCTTAGTTACAGGGGGCAGTGAAAAACTGTTTTTT. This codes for CASSLVTGGSEKLFF.

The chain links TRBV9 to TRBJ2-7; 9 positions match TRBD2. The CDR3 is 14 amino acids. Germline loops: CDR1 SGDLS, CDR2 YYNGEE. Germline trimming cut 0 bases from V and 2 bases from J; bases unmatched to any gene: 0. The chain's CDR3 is CASSVGGRAYEQYF. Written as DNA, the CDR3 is TGTGCCAGCAGCGTAGGCGGGAGGGCCTACGAGCAGTACTTC.

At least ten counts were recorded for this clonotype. The DNA for the CDR3 is TGTGCCAGCAGAACAGGAGGGTCCTACAATGAGCAGTTCTTC. Protein product: CASRTGGSYNEQFF. This sequence joins TRBV27 and TRBJ2-1, with a tentative D call TRBD2 (6 bases). Trimming removed 6 bases from V and 1 base from J, with 10 bases in between. Germline assignment: CDR1 MNHEY and CDR2 SMNVEV (reference sequence). The CDR3 is 14 amino acids.

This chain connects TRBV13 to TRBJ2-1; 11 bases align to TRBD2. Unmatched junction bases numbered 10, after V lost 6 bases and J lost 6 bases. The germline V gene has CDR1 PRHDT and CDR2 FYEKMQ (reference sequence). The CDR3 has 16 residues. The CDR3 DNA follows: TGTGCCAGCAGGAATAGCGGGAGGGCCGTTGGCAATGAGCAGTTCTTC. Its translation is CASRNSGRAVGNEQFF.

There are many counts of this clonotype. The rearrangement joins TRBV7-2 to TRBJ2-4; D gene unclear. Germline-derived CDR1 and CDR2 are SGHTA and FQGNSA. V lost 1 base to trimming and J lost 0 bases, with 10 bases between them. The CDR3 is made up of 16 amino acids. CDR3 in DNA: TGTGCCAGCAGCTTAGACCTACAGCTAGCCAAAAACATTCAGTACTTC. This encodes CASSLDLQLAKNIQYF.

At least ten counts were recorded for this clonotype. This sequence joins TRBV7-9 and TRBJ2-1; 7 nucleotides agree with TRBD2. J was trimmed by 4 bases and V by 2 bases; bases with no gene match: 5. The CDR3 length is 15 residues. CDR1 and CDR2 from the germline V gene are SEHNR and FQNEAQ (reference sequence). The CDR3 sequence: CASSLRPSGYNEQFF. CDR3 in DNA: TGTGCCAGCAGCTTACGACCTAGCGGTTACAATGAGCAGTTCTTC. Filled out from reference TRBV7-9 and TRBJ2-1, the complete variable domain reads DTGVSQNPRHKITKRGQNVTFRCDPISEHNRLYWYRQTLGQGPEFLTYFQNEAQLEKSRLLSDRFSAERPKGSFSTLEIQRTEQGDSAMYLCASSLRPSGYNEQFFGPGTRLTVL.

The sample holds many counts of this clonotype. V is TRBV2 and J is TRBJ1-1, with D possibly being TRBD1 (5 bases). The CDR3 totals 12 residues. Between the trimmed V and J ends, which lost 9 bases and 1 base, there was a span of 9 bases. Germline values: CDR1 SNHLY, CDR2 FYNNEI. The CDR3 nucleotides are TGTGCCAGAGGGGACCCGAACACTGAAGCTTTCTTT. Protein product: CARGDPNTEAFF.

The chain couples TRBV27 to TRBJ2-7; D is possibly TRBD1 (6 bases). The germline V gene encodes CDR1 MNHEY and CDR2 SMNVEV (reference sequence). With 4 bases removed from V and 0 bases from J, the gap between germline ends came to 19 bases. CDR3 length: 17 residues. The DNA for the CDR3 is TGTGCCAGCAGTTCACTCACAGGGCCCCCGGGCTCCTACGAGCAGTACTTC. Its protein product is CASSSLTGPPGSYEQYF.

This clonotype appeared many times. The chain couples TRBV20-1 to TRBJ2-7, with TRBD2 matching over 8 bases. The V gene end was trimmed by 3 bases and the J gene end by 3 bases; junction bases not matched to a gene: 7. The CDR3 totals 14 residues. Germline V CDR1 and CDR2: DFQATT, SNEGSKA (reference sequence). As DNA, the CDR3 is TGCAGTGCTAGCCCTAGCGGGTCATACTACGAGCAGTACTTC. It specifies CSASPSGSYYEQYF.